This T cell receptor beta chain was obtained from a study of blood T cell repertoires in COVID-19. There are 13 residues in the CDR3. CDR1 and CDR2 from the germline V gene are MNHEY and SVGEGT. The germline V and J ends were trimmed by 4 bases and 3 bases, with 9 bases remaining between them. Assay used: immunoSEQ multiplex PCR; TCRdb lists only in-frame clones, some missing. The sample lists about 260,000 clones; 80% to 90% were seen once. This clone appeared once. The clonotype was recovered from a woman aged 30 to 39 with acute COVID-19. This chain links TRBV6-2 or TRBV6-3 with TRBJ1-2; possibly TRBD1 for D (6 bases). The sequenced sample consisted of PBMCs or T cells enriched from blood (not recorded which). In DNA form, the CDR3 reads TGTGCCAGCAGTTTGGGGGCCTACTATGGCTACACCTTC. Translation gives CASSLGAYYGYTF.